This T cell receptor (beta chain) was sequenced during a study of identical twins. Overall study results and limits: Weaker excess twin sharing was seen among beta out-of-frame sequences. Clonotypes of the beta chain that were abundant in cord blood carried fewer insertions (memory repertoires showed none).

About this clonotype: What it binds is not known.

CDR1 is SEHNR, CDR2 FQNEAQ, per germline (reference sequence). There are 15 residues in the CDR3. Between the trimmed V and J ends, which lost 1 base and 2 bases, there was a span of 8 bases. A single record per CDR3 protein comes from TCRdb applying MiXCR to the 5' RACE reads. The profile shows fewer than 500,000 distinct CDR3 sequences, 20% to 25% of them singletons. This sample was shared with a second study, whose subject was T cells expressing NK-cell markers. That paper notes: Underlying the TCR beta repertoires were sorted CD3+CD56+NKG2C+, CD3+CD56+NKG2C- and CD3+CD56-NKG2C+ T cells.

V usage is TRBV7-9 and J usage is TRBJ2-2; D not certain. The TCR was taken from a woman aged 18-35 years in good health. Input material: CD4+ T cells sorted from blood. The CDR3 protein is CASSLDSGNTGELFF. CDR3 sequence (DNA): TGTGCCAGCAGCTTAGATTCCGGAAACACCGGGGAGCTGTTTTTT.